This is a list of T cell receptor beta chains from one sample in a study of blood T cell repertoires in COVID-19. Sequencing used immunoSEQ multiplex PCR; TCRdb keeps in-frame clones, though not all of them. The top ten hold approximately 3.1% of the sample, which has about 350,000 clones, roughly 87% seen once. Sequencing was done on a sample of PBMCs or T cells enriched from blood (not recorded which). Receptor source: a woman under 40 who had recovered from COVID-19. Each CDR3 is given with its conserved first and last residue. The order of the fields is D gene, clone size, V gene, J gene, CDR3 DNA, CDR3 protein. The D gene is left open where the match is weak. A clone size is listed for some rows: how often the clone was seen (once, few, many), or a class if it is expanded.

d_call: TRBD1
clone_size: -
v_call: TRBV5-8
j_call: TRBJ1-3
cdr3_nt: TGTGCCAGCAGCTCCGGGACAGGCTCTGGAAACACCATATATTTT
cdr3_aa: CASSSGTGSGNTIYF

d_call: TRBD2
clone_size: -
v_call: TRBV10-2
j_call: TRBJ2-7
cdr3_nt: TGCGCCAGCAGTGAGATTCCTAGCGGGGCCTACGAGCAGTACTTC
cdr3_aa: CASSEIPSGAYEQYF

d_call: -
clone_size: -
v_call: TRBV18
j_call: TRBJ2-7
cdr3_nt: TGTGCCAGCTCAACCGGACAGAGCTACGAGCAGTACTTC
cdr3_aa: CASSTGQSYEQYF

d_call: TRBD1
clone_size: -
v_call: TRBV6-5
j_call: TRBJ1-2
cdr3_nt: TGTGCCAGCAGTCCTACAGGGGCGAACTATGGCTACACCTTC
cdr3_aa: CASSPTGANYGYTF

d_call: -
clone_size: -
v_call: TRBV7-9
j_call: TRBJ1-1
cdr3_nt: TGTGCCAGCAGCTTAACGCAGGGAGGTGAAGCTTTCTTT
cdr3_aa: CASSLTQGGEAFF

d_call: -
clone_size: -
v_call: TRBV13
j_call: TRBJ2-5
cdr3_nt: TGTGCCAGCAGCGCCAGGCAGGGGCGTGAGACCCAGTACTTC
cdr3_aa: CASSARQGRETQYF

d_call: -
clone_size: -
v_call: TRBV6-5
j_call: TRBJ1-2
cdr3_nt: TGTGCCGGTGGACAGCAATACTATGGCTACACCTTC
cdr3_aa: CAGGQQYYGYTF

d_call: -
clone_size: -
v_call: TRBV4-2
j_call: TRBJ2-7
cdr3_nt: TGTGCCAGCAGCCAAGTAGGGGGAGTGGCTGGGGAGCAGTACTTC
cdr3_aa: CASSQVGGVAGEQYF

d_call: TRBD1
clone_size: -
v_call: TRBV28
j_call: TRBJ1-5
cdr3_nt: TGTGCCAGCAGCGGTAGGCCGACAGGGAGCAATCAGCCCCAGCATTTT
cdr3_aa: CASSGRPTGSNQPQHF

d_call: -
clone_size: -
v_call: TRBV13
j_call: TRBJ1-2
cdr3_nt: TGTGCCAGCAACCGTAAATCCATAATGGGGGCGGGCTATGGCTACACCTTC
cdr3_aa: CASNRKSIMGAGYGYTF

d_call: -
clone_size: -
v_call: TRBV5-1
j_call: TRBJ1-4
cdr3_nt: TGCGCCAGCAGCTTGGTAGGGGTGACTAATGAAAAACTGTTTTTT
cdr3_aa: CASSLVGVTNEKLFF

d_call: -
clone_size: -
v_call: TRBV2
j_call: TRBJ1-3
cdr3_nt: TGTGCCAGCAAGCCGAACTCTGGAAACACCATATATTTT
cdr3_aa: CASKPNSGNTIYF

d_call: TRBD2
clone_size: once
v_call: TRBV7-2
j_call: TRBJ2-5
cdr3_nt: TGTGCCAGCAGCCCGGGACTAGCGGGAGGATGGGAGACCCAGTACTTC
cdr3_aa: CASSPGLAGGWETQYF

d_call: -
clone_size: once
v_call: TRBV28
j_call: TRBJ2-5
cdr3_nt: TGTGCCAGCAGCCCGGGACTCCTAGAGACCCAGTACTTC
cdr3_aa: CASSPGLLETQYF